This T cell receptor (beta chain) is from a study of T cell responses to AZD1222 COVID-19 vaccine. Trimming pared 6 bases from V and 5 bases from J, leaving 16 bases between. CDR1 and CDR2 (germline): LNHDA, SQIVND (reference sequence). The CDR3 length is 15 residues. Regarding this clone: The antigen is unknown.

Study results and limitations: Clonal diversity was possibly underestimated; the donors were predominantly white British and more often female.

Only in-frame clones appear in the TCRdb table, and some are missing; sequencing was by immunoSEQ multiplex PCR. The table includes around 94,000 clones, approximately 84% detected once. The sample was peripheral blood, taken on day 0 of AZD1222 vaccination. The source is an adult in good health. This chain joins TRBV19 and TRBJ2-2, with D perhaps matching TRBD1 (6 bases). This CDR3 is CASRADRLITGELFF. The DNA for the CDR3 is TGTGCCAGTAGGGCTGACAGGCTGATAACCGGGGAGCTGTTTTTT.